This T cell receptor beta chain was identified in a study of cytomegalovirus exposure and HLA in healthy donors. General study findings and limits: Across donors, most TCRs were seen rarely, yet some public ones were widespread. It was confirmed in vitro that a few of the CMV-associated chains were specific for CMV antigens. The study put under 200 TCR beta chains on its list as cytomegalovirus-associated. The TCR clusters that emerged in the first cohort tended, a later analysis found, to co-occur in the 120 or so validation repertoires.

This clone was picked up one time. The antigen is unknown. Profiling relied on immunoSEQ multiplex PCR, and the TCRdb table lists in-frame clones only, not all of them. The table has about 130,000 clones, approximately 92% seen once. This TCR was recovered from a woman in her late teens or twenties in good health and CMV-seronegative. The sequencing sample was made of PBMCs.

For the CDR3, the DNA is TGTGCCAGCAGCTTAACCGTGGGGCCGCGACCCTACGAGCAGTACTTC. As protein: CASSLTVGPRPYEQYF. The rearrangement links TRBV7-3 to TRBJ2-7, with D possibly matching TRBD1 (5 bases). Germline CDR1 reads SGHTA; CDR2 reads FQGTGA. The CDR3 has 16 amino acids. With 0 bases removed from V and 2 bases from J, the gap between germline ends came to 14 bases.